A selection of T cell receptor beta chains follows, all from one sample in a study of OX40 agonist ivuxolimab in advanced cancers. Method: immunoSEQ multiplex PCR; TCRdb's copy keeps in-frame clones and lacks some. The sample has about 69,000 clones; nearly 90% are singletons. Material: CD4+ or CD8+ T cells sorted from blood, obtained in a trial of the OX40 agonist ivuxolimab. The source is an adult with an advanced solid tumor such as melanoma, head and neck, liver or kidney cancer. CDR3s include the opening cysteine and the closing phenylalanine or tryptophan. The D gene is left open where the match is weak. Clone size is stated in some rows and not others, as once, few, many or a class when expanded.

V,size,length,D,J,DNA,CDR3
TRBV5-1,once,14,-,TRBJ1-4,TGCGCCACCTCCGGGGGGGGGCCTAATGAAAAACTGTTTTTT,CATSGGGPNEKLFF
TRBV5-1,-,13,-,TRBJ2-7,TGCGCCAGCAATACGGGTAGCTCCTACGAGCAGTACTTC,CASNTGSSYEQYF
TRBV2,-,15,TRBD1,TRBJ2-3,TGTGCCAGCAGTCGCAGGGGGACCGGCTCAGATACGCAGTATTTT,CASSRRGTGSDTQYF
TRBV27,-,15,-,TRBJ2-1,TGTGCCAGCAGTTTATCGTATAACCGGAGGGCAGGGCAGTTCTTC,CASSLSYNRRAGQFF
TRBV4-2,-,15,TRBD2,TRBJ2-7,TGTGCCAGCAGCCAAACTAGCGGGAGCTCCTACGAGCAGTACTTC,CASSQTSGSSYEQYF
TRBV6-5,-,13,-,TRBJ2-7,TGTGCCAGCAAGGCCCCCCCCGGGTTTGAGCAGTACTTC,CASKAPPGFEQYF
TRBV28,-,16,TRBD2,TRBJ2-7,TGTGCCAGCAGTTTTCTCACTAGCGGACTTGGGTACGAGCAGTACTTC,CASSFLTSGLGYEQYF
TRBV30,-,12,-,TRBJ2-5,TGTGCCTGGAGTTTTAGTACAGAGACCCAGTACTTC,CAWSFSTETQYF
TRBV5-1,once,13,-,TRBJ2-7,TGCGCCAGCAGCCAGGGGGGCGCCTACGAGCAGTACTTC,CASSQGGAYEQYF
TRBV5-1,-,14,-,TRBJ2-6,TGCGCCAGCAGCTTGGGCGCTGGGGCCAACGTCCTGACTTTC,CASSLGAGANVLTF
TRBV7-2,-,15,-,TRBJ2-1,TGTGCCAGCAGCCCCCGGCCGAGGACTAACAATGAGCAGTTCTTC,CASSPRPRTNNEQFF
TRBV7-7,-,14,-,TRBJ2-7,TGTGCTAGCTCCCCTGAGGGGAGGGGGAACGAGCAGTACTTC,CASSPEGRGNEQYF
TRBV9,-,14,TRBD2,TRBJ2-7,TGTGCCAGCAGCGTAGCGGGAGGGACCTACGAGCAGTACTTC,CASSVAGGTYEQYF
TRBV15,-,17,TRBD1,TRBJ2-2,TGTGCCACCAGCAGAGGCGGTAACAGGGGGTTGGCCGGGGAGCTGTTTTTT,CATSRGGNRGLAGELFF
TRBV5-1,-,14,-,TRBJ2-1,TGCGCCAGCAGCCCCCTCGCGGGATCCAATGAGCAGTTCTTC,CASSPLAGSNEQFF
TRBV7-6,-,16,-,TRBJ1-5,TGTGCCAGCAGCTTAGTGGGGGGCTTTGGCAATCAGCCCCAGCATTTT,CASSLVGGFGNQPQHF
TRBV23-1,-,13,TRBD1,TRBJ2-5,TGCGCCAGCGTACAGGGGAGCCAAGAGACCCAGTACTTC,CASVQGSQETQYF
TRBV10-3,-,15,TRBD1,TRBJ1-5,TGTGCCATCAGTGACGGGACAGGGCCAAATCAGCCCCAGCATTTT,CAISDGTGPNQPQHF
TRBV6-5,-,15,-,TRBJ2-2,TGTGCCAGCAGGCCCATTGGACTAAAGGCCGGGGAGCTGTTTTTT,CASRPIGLKAGELFF
TRBV4-3,-,18,-,TRBJ2-7,TGCGCCAGCAGCCAGGAGGAGGGTCCGGGACTTCCCTCCTACGAGCAGTACTTC,CASSQEEGPGLPSYEQYF
TRBV30,-,12,-,TRBJ2-1,TGTGCCTGGAGTGTACGTGAGGATGAGCAGTTCTTC,CAWSVREDEQFF
TRBV5-5,-,16,-,TRBJ2-2,TGTGCCAGCAGCTTGGAGGGAGCGACCTTCACCGGGGAGCTGTTTTTT,CASSLEGATFTGELFF
TRBV5-1,-,16,-,TRBJ1-3,TGCGCCAGCAGCTTGCGGGCGGCAGAAGGTGGAAACACCATATATTTT,CASSLRAAEGGNTIYF
TRBV19,-,14,TRBD1,TRBJ1-1,TGTGCCAGTAGTAACGGACAGGGAAACACTGAAGCTTTCTTT,CASSNGQGNTEAFF
TRBV19,-,16,-,TRBJ2-2,TGTGCCAGTAGTCAAATCGGACCGAAGAACACCGGGGAGCTGTTTTTT,CASSQIGPKNTGELFF
TRBV11-2,once,14,-,TRBJ1-6,TGTGCCAGCAGCTCGGGACAAGGAAATTCACCCCTCCACTTT,CASSSGQGNSPLHF
TRBV27,-,15,-,TRBJ1-1,TGTGCCAGCAGTTTATCTGCAGGCAGGAACACTGAAGCTTTCTTT,CASSLSAGRNTEAFF
TRBV7-2,-,16,-,TRBJ1-3,TGTGCCAGCAGCACCACGACAGGAGCAAACGGAAACACCATATATTTT,CASSTTTGANGNTIYF
TRBV9,-,11,-,TRBJ2-7,TGTGCCAGCAGCGTAAACCAAGAGCAGTACTTC,CASSVNQEQYF
TRBV2,-,14,TRBD1,TRBJ1-2,TGTGCCAGCAGTGATGACAGGGGGCACTATGGCTACACCTTC,CASSDDRGHYGYTF
TRBV28,-,14,-,TRBJ1-1,TGTGCCAGCAGTTTGCCCAGGTTGAACACTGAAGCTTTCTTT,CASSLPRLNTEAFF
TRBV28,-,17,-,TRBJ1-6,TGTGCCAGCAGTTTAGGGGGGAGAAGCTTCTATAATTCACCCCTCCACTTT,CASSLGGRSFYNSPLHF
TRBV4-2,-,19,-,TRBJ2-2,TGTGCCAGCAGCCAAGAGGGGGTGCTGACTAGTCCCCACATCGGGGAGCTGTTTTTT,CASSQEGVLTSPHIGELFF
TRBV6-5,few,14,-,TRBJ1-2,TGTGCCAGCAGTTACTCGAGGGCGGCCTATGGCTACACCTTC,CASSYSRAAYGYTF
TRBV5-4,-,16,TRBD1,TRBJ2-5,TGTGCCAGCAGCTTGGGGGCAGGGGGCCCCCAAGAGACCCAGTACTTC,CASSLGAGGPQETQYF
TRBV7-9,-,16,-,TRBJ2-2,TGTGCCAGCAGCCGGTTGTATCAGGGCATGATCGGGGAGCTGTTTTTT,CASSRLYQGMIGELFF
TRBV15,-,13,-,TRBJ2-7,TGTGCCACCAGCAGAGGGGTGGACTACGAGCAGTACTTC,CATSRGVDYEQYF
TRBV27,-,13,-,TRBJ2-7,TGTGCCAGCAGCCGCAGGGATAACTACGAGCAGTACTTC,CASSRRDNYEQYF
TRBV28,-,17,TRBD1,TRBJ1-6,TGTGCCAGCAGTTTATCGGATACGACAGGGAGGTATTCACCCCTCCACTTT,CASSLSDTTGRYSPLHF
TRBV7-3,-,15,TRBD1,TRBJ2-1,TGTGCCAGCAGTAAGGACAGGGGAGGGTACAATGAGCAGTTCTTC,CASSKDRGGYNEQFF
TRBV5-1,few,14,TRBD1,TRBJ1-2,TGCGCCAGCAGCTCAGGGGGCCTACCTTATGGCTACACCTTC,CASSSGGLPYGYTF
TRBV20-1,-,11,-,TRBJ2-3,TGCAGTGCCCAGCCCACAGATACGCAGTATTTT,CSAQPTDTQYF
TRBV9,-,13,-,TRBJ1-2,TGTGCCAGCAGCGTAGCTGGGCAGGGGGGCTACACCTTC,CASSVAGQGGYTF